These 9 T cell receptor beta chains were sequenced from one sample in a study of metastatic and nonmetastatic thyroid tumors. With MiXCR, TCRdb reprocessed the PCR reads. The sample holds approximately 15,000 clones, about 21% seen once. Nobody among the patients had been given any treatment before thyroid surgery. The specimen sequenced was blood. All receptors derive from a female donor with papillary thyroid cancer or a benign thyroid nodule (not recorded which). Some clones in this sample may be carry-over from other donors' samples.

The gene calls are TRBV6-1 and TRBJ1-6; unclear D gene. Germline lookup yields CDR1 MNHNS and CDR2 SASEGT. This CDR3 is 15 amino acids long. V was cut by 8 bases and J by 13 bases, with 24 bases left in between. The CDR3 region has the DNA TGTGCCAGCCGGAAAACCACGAACTATAATTGCCCCCTCCACTTT. It codes for CASRKTTNYNCPLHF.

This clone was observed many times. Its ends do not fully match the called genes, so a read error is possible. Additional DNA sequences in this sample encode the identical CDR3. The V and J genes are TRBV6-1 and TRBJ1-3; the D gene is possibly TRBD1 (6 bases). The V gene's germline CDR1 is MNHNS and CDR2 SASEGT. This CDR3 comprises 15 residues. The CDR3 region is CASRLAGVVGNTIYF. The CDR3 DNA is TGTGCCAGCAGACTTGCAGGGGTCGTTGGAAACACCATATACTTT.

This clone was seen only a few times. This sequence joins TRBV12-3 or TRBV12-4 and TRBJ2-2; D is unresolved. This CDR3 comprises 15 residues. Trimming stripped 1 base from V and 5 bases from J, with 11 bases between. The CDR3 nucleotides are TGTGCCAGCAGTTTAGGGGGAAGCAAGACCGGGGAGCTGTTTTTT. Protein product: CASSLGGSKTGELFF.

This clone was detected only once. The chain carries TRBV10-1 and TRBJ2-3, with TRBD2 matching 11 bases. CDR1 WNHNN and CDR2 SYGVQD come from the germline V gene (reference sequence). This CDR3 has 19 residues. Trimming at V came to 11 bases and at J to 2 bases, leaving 21 bases not matched to a gene. CDR3 loop: CAGKGGGSTSGDPTDTQYF. The CDR3 coding sequence is TGCGCCGGGAAAGGGGGGGGATCGACTAGCGGGGACCCCACAGATACGCAGTATTTT.

This clone came up many times. The chain joins TRBV14 to TRBJ2-1; 10 bases match TRBD2. Germline CDR1 is SGHDN and CDR2 is FVKESK. The CDR3 spans 18 residues. The ends lost 4 bases at V and 7 bases at J; junction bases unmatched: 16. This CDR3 is CASSPKNPAGGPWNEQFF. CDR3 nucleotide sequence: TGTGCCAGCAGCCCGAAAAATCCAGCGGGAGGGCCTTGGAATGAGCAGTTCTTC.

This clone was seen at least ten times. The gene calls are TRBV4-2 and TRBJ2-1; 12 positions agree with TRBD2. CDR3 length: 16 residues. V was pared by 4 bases and J by 7 bases, with 8 bases of the junction left unmatched. Germline-derived CDR1 and CDR2 are LGHNA and YNFKEQ. The CDR3 reads CASSLATSGSSNEQFF. The CDR3 DNA reads TGTGCCAGCAGCCTAGCGACTAGCGGGAGTTCTAATGAGCAGTTCTTC.

Worth noting for this clone: An end of the junction differs from the germline gene, which may be a read error. V and J are TRBV4-3 and TRBJ1-4; D remains ambiguous. Germline V gives CDR1 LGHNA, CDR2 YSLEER. This CDR3 is built from 15 residues. The CDR3 region has the DNA TGCGCCAGCAGCCTAGAAGGGTTAACTAATGAAAAACTGTGTTTT. Amino acids: CASSLEGLTNEKLCF.

By proportion, this clone is medium-sized. The genes are TRBV5-1 and TRBJ2-1; 11 bases fit TRBD1. V shed 5 bases, J shed 5 bases, and the junction held 3 bases outside the gene matches. The CDR3 loop spans 14 amino acids. Per the germline V gene, CDR1 is SGHRS and CDR2 is YFSETQ. The CDR3 sequence is CASSSGQGDNEQFF. DNA for the CDR3: TGCGCCAGCAGTTCGGGACAGGGGGACAATGAGCAGTTCTTC.

With respect to this clone: One end of the junction is discordant with germline, which a read error may explain. The chain carries TRBV4-1 and TRBJ1-4, with unresolved D. Germline V CDR1 and CDR2: MGHRA, YSYEKL. The length of the CDR3 is 17 residues. The CDR3 is CASSQEGVQVENEELFF. As DNA, the CDR3 is TGCGCCAGCAGCCAAGAGGGAGTGCAGGTGGAGAATGAAGAACTGTTTTTT.